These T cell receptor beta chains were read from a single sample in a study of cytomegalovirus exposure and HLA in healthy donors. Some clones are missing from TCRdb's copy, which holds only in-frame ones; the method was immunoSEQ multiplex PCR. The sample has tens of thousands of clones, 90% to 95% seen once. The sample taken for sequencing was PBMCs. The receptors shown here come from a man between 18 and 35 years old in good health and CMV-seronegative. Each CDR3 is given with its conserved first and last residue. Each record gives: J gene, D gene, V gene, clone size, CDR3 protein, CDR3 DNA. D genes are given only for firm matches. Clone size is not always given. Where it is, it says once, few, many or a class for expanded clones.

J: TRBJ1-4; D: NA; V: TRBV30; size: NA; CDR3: CAWASTGTEKLFF; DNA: TGTGCCTGGGCAAGTACCGGTACTGAAAAACTGTTTTTT
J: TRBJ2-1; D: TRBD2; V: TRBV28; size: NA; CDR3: CASSLQGGRGNEQFF; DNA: TGTGCCAGCAGTTTGCAGGGAGGGAGAGGGAATGAGCAGTTCTTC
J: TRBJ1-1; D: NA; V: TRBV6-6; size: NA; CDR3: CASSYSGSANTEAFF; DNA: TGTGCCAGCAGTTACTCCGGCAGCGCAAACACTGAAGCTTTCTTT
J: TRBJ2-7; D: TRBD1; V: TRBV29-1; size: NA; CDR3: CSAAEGASYEQYF; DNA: TGCAGCGCGGCCGAGGGGGCATCCTACGAGCAGTACTTC
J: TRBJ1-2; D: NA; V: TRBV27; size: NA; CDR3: CASISADQLGNYGYTF; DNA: TGTGCCAGCATATCGGCCGACCAGCTGGGTAACTATGGGTACACCTTC
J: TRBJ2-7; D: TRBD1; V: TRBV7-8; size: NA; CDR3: CASSLGMVGTGLYEQYF; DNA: TGTGCCAGCAGCTTAGGAATGGTTGGGACAGGCCTCTACGAGCAGTACTTC
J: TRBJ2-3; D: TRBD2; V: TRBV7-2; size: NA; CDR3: CASSSLAGRGFTDTQYF; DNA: TGTGCCAGCAGCTCACTAGCGGGCCGGGGGTTCACAGATACGCAGTATTTT
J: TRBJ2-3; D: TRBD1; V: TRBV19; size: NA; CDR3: CASSNRTGRTVDTQYF; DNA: TGTGCCAGTAGTAACCGGACAGGTCGGACTGTAGATACGCAGTATTTT
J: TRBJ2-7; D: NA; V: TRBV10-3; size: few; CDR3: CAISDDGIYEQYF; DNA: TGTGCCATCAGTGACGACGGGATCTACGAGCAGTACTTC
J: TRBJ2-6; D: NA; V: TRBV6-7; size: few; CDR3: CASIRLKRLQSRANVLTF; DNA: TGTGCCAGCATTCGTTTAAAGCGTTTACAAAGTCGGGCCAACGTCCTGACTTTC
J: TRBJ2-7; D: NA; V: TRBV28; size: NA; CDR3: CASSFGGTSSYEQYF; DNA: TGTGCCAGCAGTTTCGGCGGAACAAGCTCCTACGAGCAGTACTTC
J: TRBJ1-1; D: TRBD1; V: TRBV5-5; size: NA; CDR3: CASSFRGQGTEAFF; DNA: TGTGCCAGCAGCTTCAGGGGGCAGGGGACTGAAGCTTTCTTT
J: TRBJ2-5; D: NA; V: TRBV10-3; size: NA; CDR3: CAISERGSETQYF; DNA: TGTGCCATCAGTGAAAGGGGTTCTGAGACCCAGTACTTC
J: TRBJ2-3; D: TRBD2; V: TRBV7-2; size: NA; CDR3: CASSFTGGRTDTQYF; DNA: TGTGCCAGCAGCTTCACGGGGGGACGCACAGATACGCAGTATTTT
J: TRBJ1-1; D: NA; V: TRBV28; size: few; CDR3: CASSQYRALAEAFF; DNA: TGTGCCAGCAGCCAATACAGGGCTTTGGCTGAAGCTTTCTTT
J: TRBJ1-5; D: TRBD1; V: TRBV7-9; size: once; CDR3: CASSWGQYSNQPQHF; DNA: TGTGCCAGCAGCTGGGGACAGTATAGCAATCAGCCCCAGCATTTT
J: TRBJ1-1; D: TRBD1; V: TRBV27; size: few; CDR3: CASNLQGTMNTEAFF; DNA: TGTGCCAGCAACCTACAGGGGACCATGAACACTGAAGCTTTCTTT
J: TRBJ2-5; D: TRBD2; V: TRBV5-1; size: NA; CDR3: CASGSGTTGQETQYF; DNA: TGCGCCAGCGGGTCCGGGACTACCGGCCAAGAGACCCAGTACTTC
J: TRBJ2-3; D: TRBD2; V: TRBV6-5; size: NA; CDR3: CASRQSGTSGDTQYF; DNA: TGTGCCAGCAGGCAATCCGGGACTAGCGGAGATACGCAGTATTTT
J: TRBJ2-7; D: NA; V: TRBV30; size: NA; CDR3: CAWSRRYEQYF; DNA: TGTGCCTGGAGTAGGCGGTACGAGCAGTACTTC
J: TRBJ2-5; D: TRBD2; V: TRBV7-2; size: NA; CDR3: CASSVGLALETQYF; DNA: TGTGCCAGCAGTGTGGGACTAGCGTTAGAGACCCAGTACTTC
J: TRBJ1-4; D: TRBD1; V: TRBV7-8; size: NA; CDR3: CASSSSRTGSVEKLFF; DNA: TGTGCCAGCAGCTCCTCCCGGACAGGGTCTGTGGAAAAACTGTTTTTT
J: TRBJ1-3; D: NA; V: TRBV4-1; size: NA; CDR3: CASSQDSRSGNTIYF; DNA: TGCGCCAGCAGCCAAGACAGTCGCTCTGGAAACACCATATATTTT
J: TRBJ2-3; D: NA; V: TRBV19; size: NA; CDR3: CASSKTGLGGDTQYF; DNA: TGTGCCAGTAGTAAGACAGGGCTGGGGGGTGATACGCAGTATTTT
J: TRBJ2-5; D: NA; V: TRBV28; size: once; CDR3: CASSLTHQETQYF; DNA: TGTGCCAGCAGTTTAACACACCAAGAGACCCAGTACTTC
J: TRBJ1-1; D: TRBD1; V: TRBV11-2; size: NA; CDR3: CASSNRDRGAEAFF; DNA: TGTGCCAGCAGCAACCGGGACAGGGGAGCTGAAGCTTTCTTT
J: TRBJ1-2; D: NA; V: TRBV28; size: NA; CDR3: CALWRGAGGYTF; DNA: TGTGCCCTATGGCGGGGGGCGGGAGGCTACACCTTC
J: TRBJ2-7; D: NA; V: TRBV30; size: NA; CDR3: CAWNGVVPSYEQYF; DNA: TGTGCCTGGAACGGGGTGGTCCCCTCTTACGAGCAGTACTTC
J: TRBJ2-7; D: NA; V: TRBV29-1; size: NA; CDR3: CSVRQDPRGEEQYF; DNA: TGCAGCGTACGACAGGACCCCCGAGGAGAAGAGCAGTACTTC
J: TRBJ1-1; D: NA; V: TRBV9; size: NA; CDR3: CASSVGREAFF; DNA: TGTGCCAGCAGCGTAGGCCGGGAAGCTTTCTTT
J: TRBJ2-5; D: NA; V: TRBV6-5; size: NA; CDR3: CASRGGRRETQYF; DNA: TGTGCCAGCAGGGGGGGGCGGCGAGAGACCCAGTACTTC
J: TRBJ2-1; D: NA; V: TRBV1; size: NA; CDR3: CTSSLELGGRSCWRSYNEQFF; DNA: TGCACCAGCAGCCTCGAACTCGGCGGGAGGTCCTGCTGGCGGTCCTACAATGAGCAGTTCTTC
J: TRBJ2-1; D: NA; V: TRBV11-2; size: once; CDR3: CASSFLISPRGEQFF; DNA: TGTGCCAGCAGCTTTCTGATCTCACCCCGAGGTGAGCAGTTCTTC
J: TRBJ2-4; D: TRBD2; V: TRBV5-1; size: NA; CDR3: CASSPGTSGSAKNIQYF; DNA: TGCGCCAGCAGCCCTGGGACTAGCGGGAGTGCCAAAAACATTCAGTACTTC
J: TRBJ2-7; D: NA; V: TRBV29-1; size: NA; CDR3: CSVDAPLGGGTFGEQYF; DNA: TGCAGCGTTGATGCACCTTTAGGTGGAGGTACGTTCGGCGAGCAGTACTTC
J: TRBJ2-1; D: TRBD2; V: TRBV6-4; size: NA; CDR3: CASSGLAGSEQFF; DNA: TGTGCCAGCAGCGGACTAGCGGGATCGGAGCAGTTCTTC
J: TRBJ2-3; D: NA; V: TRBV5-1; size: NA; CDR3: CASSSRTDTDTQYF; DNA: TGCGCCAGCAGCTCGAGGACAGACACAGATACGCAGTATTTT
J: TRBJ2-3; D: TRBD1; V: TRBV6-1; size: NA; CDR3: CASSESVGGSSTDTQYF; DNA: TGTGCCAGCAGTGAATCGGTAGGGGGCTCGAGCACAGATACGCAGTATTTT
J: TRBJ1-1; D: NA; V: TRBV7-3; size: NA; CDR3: CASSLQDVSTEAFF; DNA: TGTGCCAGCAGCCTACAGGACGTAAGCACTGAAGCTTTCTTT
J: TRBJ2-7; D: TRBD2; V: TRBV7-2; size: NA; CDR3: CASSPSSGSPSYEQYF; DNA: TGTGCCAGCAGCCCCTCTAGCGGGAGTCCCTCCTACGAGCAGTACTTC
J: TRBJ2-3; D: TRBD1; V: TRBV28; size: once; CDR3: CASSSRTGGTDTQYF; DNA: TGTGCCAGCAGTTCCCGGACAGGGGGCACAGATACGCAGTATTTT
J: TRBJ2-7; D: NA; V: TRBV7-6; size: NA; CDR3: CASSLAHFYEQYF; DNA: TGTGCCAGCTCCCTAGCGCACTTCTACGAGCAGTACTTC
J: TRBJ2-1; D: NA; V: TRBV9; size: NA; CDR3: CASSVTNRNEQFF; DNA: TGTGCCAGCAGCGTAACTAACCGGAATGAGCAGTTCTTC
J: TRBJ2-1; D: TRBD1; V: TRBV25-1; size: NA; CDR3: CATSSPGQGRVGWEQFF; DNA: TGTGCCACCTCATCCCCCGGACAGGGGAGGGTGGGATGGGAGCAGTTCTTC
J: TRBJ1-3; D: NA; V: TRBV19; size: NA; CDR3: CASSSNRASGNTIYF; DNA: TGTGCCAGTAGTAGCAACAGGGCCTCCGGAAACACCATATATTTT
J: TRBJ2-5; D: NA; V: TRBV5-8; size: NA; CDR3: CASSFPLEYQETQYF; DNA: TGTGCCAGCAGCTTTCCGCTGGAGTACCAAGAGACCCAGTACTTC
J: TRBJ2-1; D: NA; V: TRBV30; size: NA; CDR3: CASGAHSRAYNEQFF; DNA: TGTGCCTCCGGAGCGCATAGCCGAGCCTACAATGAGCAGTTCTTC
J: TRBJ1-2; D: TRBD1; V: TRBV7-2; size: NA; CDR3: CASSFTGGGYYGYTF; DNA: TGTGCCAGCAGCTTCACAGGGGGCGGATACTATGGCTACACCTTC
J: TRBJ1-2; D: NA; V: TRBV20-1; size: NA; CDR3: CSAPSQGLYTF; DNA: TGCAGTGCTCCGAGCCAGGGACTCTACACCTTC
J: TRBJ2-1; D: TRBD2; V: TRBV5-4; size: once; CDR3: CASSSRTSGDNEQFF; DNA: TGTGCCAGCAGCTCCAGGACTAGCGGGGACAATGAGCAGTTCTTC
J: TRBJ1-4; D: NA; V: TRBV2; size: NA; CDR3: CASNSERTRNEKLFF; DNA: TGTGCCAGCAACTCCGAGAGGACACGGAATGAAAAACTGTTTTTT
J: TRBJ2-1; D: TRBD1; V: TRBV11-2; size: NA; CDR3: CASSSALDRANNEQFF; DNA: TGTGCCAGCAGCTCCGCGTTGGACAGGGCGAACAATGAGCAGTTCTTC
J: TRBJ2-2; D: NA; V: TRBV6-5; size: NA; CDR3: CASSSPPSSAGELFF; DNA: TGTGCCAGCAGTTCCCCGCCTAGTTCGGCCGGGGAGCTGTTTTTT
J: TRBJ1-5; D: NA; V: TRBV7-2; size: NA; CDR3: CASSEQGSNQPQHF; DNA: TGTGCCAGCAGCGAACAGGGAAGCAATCAGCCCCAGCATTTT
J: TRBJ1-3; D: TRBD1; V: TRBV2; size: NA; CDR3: CASRDRGVFPGNTIYF; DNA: TGTGCCAGCCGGGACAGGGGAGTTTTCCCCGGAAACACCATATATTTT